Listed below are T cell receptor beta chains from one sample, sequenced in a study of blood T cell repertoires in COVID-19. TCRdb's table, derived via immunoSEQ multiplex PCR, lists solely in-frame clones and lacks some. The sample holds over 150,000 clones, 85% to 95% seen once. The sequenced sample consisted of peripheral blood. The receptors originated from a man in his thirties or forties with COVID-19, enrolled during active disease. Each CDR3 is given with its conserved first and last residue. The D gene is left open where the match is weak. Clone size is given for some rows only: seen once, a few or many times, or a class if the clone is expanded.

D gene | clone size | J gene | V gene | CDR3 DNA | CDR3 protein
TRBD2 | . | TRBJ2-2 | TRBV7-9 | TGTGCCAGCAGCTTATACGTGGGAGGGGACACCGGGGAGCTGTTTTTT | CASSLYVGGDTGELFF
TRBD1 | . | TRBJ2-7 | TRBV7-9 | TGTGCCACTACGGACAGGGACGAGCAGTACTTC | CATTDRDEQYF
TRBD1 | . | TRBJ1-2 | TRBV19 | TGTGCCAGTAGTCCTACAGGGGTCTATGGCTACACCTTC | CASSPTGVYGYTF
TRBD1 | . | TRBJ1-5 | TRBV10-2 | TGCGCCAGCAGTGAGTCCGGGACAGGGCACAATCAGCCCCAGCATTTT | CASSESGTGHNQPQHF
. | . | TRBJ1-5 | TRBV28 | TGTGCCAGCAGTTTGACACTTTATAGCAATCAGCCCCAGCATTTT | CASSLTLYSNQPQHF
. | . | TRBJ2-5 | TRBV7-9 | TGTGCCAGCAGCTTAGATTCCAGGTTAGAGACCCAGTACTTC | CASSLDSRLETQYF
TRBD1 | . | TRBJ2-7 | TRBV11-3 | TGTGCCAGCAGCTGGACAGGCAGCTCCTACGAGCAGTACTTC | CASSWTGSSYEQYF
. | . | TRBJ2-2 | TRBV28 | TGTGCCAGCAGTCCCTCGGGGGCCGGGGAGCTGTTTTTT | CASSPSGAGELFF
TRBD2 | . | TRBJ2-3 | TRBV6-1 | TGTGCCAGCAGTGACCCTGGGCGGTTAGCGGGGGGGCTCGATACGCAGTATTTT | CASSDPGRLAGGLDTQYF
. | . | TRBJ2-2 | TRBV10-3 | TGTGCCATCAGTGAGCTCAGTAACACCGGGGAGCTGTTTTTT | CAISELSNTGELFF
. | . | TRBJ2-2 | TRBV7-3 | TGTGCCAGCAGCTTAAATGGAGGAGCGAACACCGGGGAGCTGTTTTTT | CASSLNGGANTGELFF
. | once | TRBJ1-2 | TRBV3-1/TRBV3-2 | TGTGCCAGCAGCCAAGGGTTCTCGGAGTGGGAGAGCCCTAACTATGGCTACACCTTC | CASSQGFSEWESPNYGYTF
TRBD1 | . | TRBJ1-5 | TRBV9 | TGTGCCAGCAGCGGAGGGACAGGTCCGGGTCAGCCCCAGCATTTT | CASSGGTGPGQPQHF
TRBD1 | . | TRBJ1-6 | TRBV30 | TGTGCCTGGACCCACAGGGGGGATTCACCCCTCCACTTT | CAWTHRGDSPLHF
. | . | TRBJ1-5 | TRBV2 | TGTGCCAGCAGACGAATGGCAGGGGCGAATCAGCCCCAGCATTTT | CASRRMAGANQPQHF
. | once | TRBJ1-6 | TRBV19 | TGTGCCAGTAGTATGGCTAAGGGGAATTCACCCCTCCACTTT | CASSMAKGNSPLHF
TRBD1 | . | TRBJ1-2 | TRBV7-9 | TGTGCCAGCAGCTTAGAAAAGGGGGCTGGTGGCTACACCTTC | CASSLEKGAGGYTF
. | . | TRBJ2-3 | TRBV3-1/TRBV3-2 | TGTGCCAGCAGCCAGGGGGCCGGGGCACGGGATACGCAGTATTTT | CASSQGAGARDTQYF
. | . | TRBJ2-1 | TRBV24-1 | TGTGCCACCATTGCGGGGCGGAGCTACAATGAGCAGTTCTTC | CATIAGRSYNEQFF
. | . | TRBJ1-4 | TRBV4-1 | TGCGCCAGCAGCCAAGAGCCCCATCAGGGTTCCTCTAATGAAAAACTGTTTTTT | CASSQEPHQGSSNEKLFF
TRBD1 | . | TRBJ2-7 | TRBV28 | TGTGCCAGCAGTTTAACCTATCAGGGGGCGATGTACGAGCAGTACTTC | CASSLTYQGAMYEQYF
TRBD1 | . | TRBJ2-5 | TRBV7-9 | TGTGCCAGCAGAGGGACAGGGAGTGCCCAAGAGACCCAGTACTTC | CASRGTGSAQETQYF
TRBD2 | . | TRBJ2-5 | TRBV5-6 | TGTGCCAGCCAACTAGCGGGGCAAGAGACCCAGTACTTC | CASQLAGQETQYF
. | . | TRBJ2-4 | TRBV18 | TGTGCCAGCTCACCAATTATAGCCAAAAACATTCAGTACTTC | CASSPIIAKNIQYF
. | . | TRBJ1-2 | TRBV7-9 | TGTGCCAGCAGCTTAGGGGAGCAGAGAGGCTACACCTTC | CASSLGEQRGYTF
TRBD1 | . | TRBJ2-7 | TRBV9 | TGTGCCAGCAGCGTCACCGGGACAGGGGAATACGAGCAGTACTTC | CASSVTGTGEYEQYF
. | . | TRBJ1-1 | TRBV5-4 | TGTGCCAGCAGCTTGGGCCCCACGGGTTCGAACACTGAAGCTTTCTTT | CASSLGPTGSNTEAFF
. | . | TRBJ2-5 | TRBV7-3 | TGTGCCAGCAGCTTATCCGGGGAAAAGACCCAGTACTTC | CASSLSGEKTQYF
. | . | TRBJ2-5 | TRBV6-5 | TGTGCCAGCAGTCCCGACACGGGAGTGGGAGAGACCCAGTACTTC | CASSPDTGVGETQYF
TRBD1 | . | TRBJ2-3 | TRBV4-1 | TGCGCCAGCAGCCACCCGACAGGGGGCACAGATACGCAGTATTTT | CASSHPTGGTDTQYF
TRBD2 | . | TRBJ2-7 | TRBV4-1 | TGCGCCAGCAGCCAAGACATAGCGGGAGTATCCTACGAGCAGTACTTC | CASSQDIAGVSYEQYF
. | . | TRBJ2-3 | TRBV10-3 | TGTGCCATCAGAACTTCGCCAGATACGCAGTATTTT | CAIRTSPDTQYF
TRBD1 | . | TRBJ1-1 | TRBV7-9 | TGTGCCAGCAGCCTCCTAGTGGGACAGGGGTTTAGGGACACTGAAGCTTTCTTT | CASSLLVGQGFRDTEAFF
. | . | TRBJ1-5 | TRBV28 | TGTGCCAGCACCTCCCGGCGGGGATTGGGTCAGCCCCAGCATTTT | CASTSRRGLGQPQHF
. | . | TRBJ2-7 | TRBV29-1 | TGCAGCGTTGAAGGGGGGCTTGGGGCGGGTGGTGTCGAGGAGCAGTACTTC | CSVEGGLGAGGVEEQYF
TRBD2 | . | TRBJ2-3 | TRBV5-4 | TGTGCCAGCAGCTCTCCCGGACTAGCGGTAACAGATACGCAGTATTTT | CASSSPGLAVTDTQYF
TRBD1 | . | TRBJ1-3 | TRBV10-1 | TGCGCCAGCAGTGGGACAGGCTCTGGAAACACCATATATTTT | CASSGTGSGNTIYF
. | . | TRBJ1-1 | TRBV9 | TGTGCCAGCAGCACACCGAACCGGGCGGGTGAAGCTTTCTTT | CASSTPNRAGEAFF
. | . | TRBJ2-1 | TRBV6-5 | TGTGCCAGTGGAGCATCTCTTGAGCAGTTCTTC | CASGASLEQFF
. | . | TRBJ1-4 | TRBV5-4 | TGTGCCAGCAGCTCTGATCAGACAACTAATGAAAAACTGTTTTTT | CASSSDQTTNEKLFF
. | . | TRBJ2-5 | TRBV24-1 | TGTGCCACCAGTGATAGCGGCCAAGAGACCCAGTACTTC | CATSDSGQETQYF
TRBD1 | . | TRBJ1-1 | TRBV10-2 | TGCGCCAGCAGTGCCGTCGGACAGGGCGGGAAAGCTTTCTTT | CASSAVGQGGKAFF
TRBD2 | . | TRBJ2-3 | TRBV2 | TGTGCCAGCAGTGAAGGGACTAGCGGGGCAGATACGCAGTATTTT | CASSEGTSGADTQYF
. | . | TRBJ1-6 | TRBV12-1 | TGTGCCAGCAGCTTTGAGGGACAGACCCTCTCCTATAATTCACCCCTCCACTTT | CASSFEGQTLSYNSPLHF
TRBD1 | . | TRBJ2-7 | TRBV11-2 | TGTGCCAGCAGCAGTACAGGGGTTGGGCACGAGCAGTACTTC | CASSSTGVGHEQYF
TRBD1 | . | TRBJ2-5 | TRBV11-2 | TGTGCCAGCAGCGACGGACAGGGGGTAGAGACCCAGTACTTC | CASSDGQGVETQYF
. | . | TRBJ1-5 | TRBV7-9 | TGTGCCACCAGCGGTCTCTTGGGACGGGAGAATCAGCCCCAGCATTTT | CATSGLLGRENQPQHF
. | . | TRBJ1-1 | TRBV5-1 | TGCGCCAGCAGCTTGGTATCCCCACAGAACACTGAAGCTTTCTTT | CASSLVSPQNTEAFF